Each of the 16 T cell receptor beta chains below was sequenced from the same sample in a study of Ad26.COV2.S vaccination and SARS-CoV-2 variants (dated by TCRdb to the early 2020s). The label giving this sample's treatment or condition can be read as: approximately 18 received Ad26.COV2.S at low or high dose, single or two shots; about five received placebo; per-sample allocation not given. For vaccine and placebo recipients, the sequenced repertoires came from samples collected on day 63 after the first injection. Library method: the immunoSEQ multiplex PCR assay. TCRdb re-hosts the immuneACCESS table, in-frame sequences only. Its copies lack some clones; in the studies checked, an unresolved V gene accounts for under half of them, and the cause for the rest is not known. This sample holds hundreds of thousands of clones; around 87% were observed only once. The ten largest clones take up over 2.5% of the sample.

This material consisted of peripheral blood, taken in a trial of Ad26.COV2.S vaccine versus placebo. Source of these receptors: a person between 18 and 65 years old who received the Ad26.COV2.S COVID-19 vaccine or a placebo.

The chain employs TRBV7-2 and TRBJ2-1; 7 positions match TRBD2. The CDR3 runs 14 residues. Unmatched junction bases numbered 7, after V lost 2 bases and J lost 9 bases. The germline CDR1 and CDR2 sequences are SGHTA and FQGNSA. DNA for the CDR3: TGTGCCAGCAGCTTAAAGGCGGGAGCTAGTGAGCAGTTCTTC. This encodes CASSLKAGASEQFF.

The CDR3 spells CASSSGTIPASTDTQYF. As DNA, the CDR3 is TGTGCCAGCAGCTCCGGGACCATTCCCGCGAGCACAGATACGCAGTATTTT. The chain combines TRBV5-4 with TRBJ2-3, with D tentatively TRBD1 or TRBD2 (5 bases each). The CDR3 is 17 amino acids. V was shortened by 3 bases and J by 0 bases, with 17 bases between the two germline ends. Germline V gene lookup returns CDR1 SGHNT and CDR2 YYREEE (reference sequence).

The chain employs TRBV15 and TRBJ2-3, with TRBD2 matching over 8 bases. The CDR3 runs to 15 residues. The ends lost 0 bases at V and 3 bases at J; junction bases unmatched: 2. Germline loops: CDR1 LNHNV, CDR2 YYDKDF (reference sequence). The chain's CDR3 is CATSRDGGATDTQYF. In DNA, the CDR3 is TGTGCCACCAGCAGAGACGGGGGGGCAACAGATACGCAGTATTTT.

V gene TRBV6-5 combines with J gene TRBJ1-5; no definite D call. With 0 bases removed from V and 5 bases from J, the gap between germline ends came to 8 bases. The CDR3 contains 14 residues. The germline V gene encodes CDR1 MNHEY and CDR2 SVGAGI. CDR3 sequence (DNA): TGTGCCAGCAGTTACTCTTTGGGAGATCAGCCCCAGCATTTT. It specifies CASSYSLGDQPQHF.

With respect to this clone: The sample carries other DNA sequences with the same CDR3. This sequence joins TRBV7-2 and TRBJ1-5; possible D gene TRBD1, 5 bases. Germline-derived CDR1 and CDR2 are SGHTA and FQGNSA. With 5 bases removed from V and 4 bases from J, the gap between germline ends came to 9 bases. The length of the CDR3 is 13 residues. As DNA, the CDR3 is TGTGCCAGCAGCAGTGACAGTAATCAGCCCCAGCATTTT. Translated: CASSSDSNQPQHF. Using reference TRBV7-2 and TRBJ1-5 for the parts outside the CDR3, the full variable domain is GAGVSQSPSNKVTEKGKDVELRCDPISGHTALYWYRQSLGQGLEFLIYFQGNSAPDKSGLPSDRFSAERTGGSVSTLTIQRTQQEDSAVYLCASSSDSNQPQHFGDGTRLSIL.

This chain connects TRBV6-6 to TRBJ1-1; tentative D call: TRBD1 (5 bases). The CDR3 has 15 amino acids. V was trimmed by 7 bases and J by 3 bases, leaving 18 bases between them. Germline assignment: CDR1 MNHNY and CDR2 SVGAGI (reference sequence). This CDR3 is CASTLLGGGYTEAFF. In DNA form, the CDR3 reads TGTGCCAGCACCCTATTGGGTGGGGGGTACACTGAAGCTTTCTTT.

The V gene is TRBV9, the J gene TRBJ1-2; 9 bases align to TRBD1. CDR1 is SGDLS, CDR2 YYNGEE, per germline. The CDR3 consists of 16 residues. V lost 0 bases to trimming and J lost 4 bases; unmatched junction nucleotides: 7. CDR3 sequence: CASSVVMTGGGYGYTF. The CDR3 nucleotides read TGTGCCAGCAGCGTAGTTATGACAGGGGGTGGCTATGGCTACACCTTC.

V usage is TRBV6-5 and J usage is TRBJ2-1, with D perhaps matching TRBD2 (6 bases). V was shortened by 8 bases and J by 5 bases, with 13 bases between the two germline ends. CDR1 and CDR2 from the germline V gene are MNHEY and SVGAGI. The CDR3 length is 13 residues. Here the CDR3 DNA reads TGTGCCAGCCGGGAGTCAAAACACAATGAGCAGTTCTTC. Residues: CASRESKHNEQFF.

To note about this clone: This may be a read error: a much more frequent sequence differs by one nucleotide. The CDR3 sequence: CASSFAGAYNEQFF. In nucleotides, the CDR3 is TGCGCCAGCAGCTTCGCGGGGGCCTACAATGAGCAGTTCTTC. This chain uses TRBV5-1 with TRBJ2-1, with TRBD2 matching 7 bases. This CDR3 is 14 amino acids long. Trimming took 2 bases from V and 2 from J; bases not matched to a gene: 1. Germline loops: CDR1 SGHRS, CDR2 YFSETQ.

The CDR3 DNA sequence: TGCGCCAGCAGCCAAGAGGGCGGGCCTTCTCTTTTAGTCTACGAGCAGTACTTC. Translating gives CASSQEGGPSLLVYEQYF. The genes are TRBV4-1 and TRBJ2-7; TRBD2 is a possible D gene (5 bases). Trimming pared 0 bases from V and 3 bases from J, leaving 21 bases between. This CDR3 is built from 18 residues. Germline V lookup: CDR1 MGHRA, CDR2 YSYEKL.

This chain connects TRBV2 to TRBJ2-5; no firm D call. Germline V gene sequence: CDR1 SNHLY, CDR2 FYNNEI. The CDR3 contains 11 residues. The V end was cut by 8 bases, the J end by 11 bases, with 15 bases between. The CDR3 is CASGDWIVQYF. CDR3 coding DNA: TGTGCCAGCGGGGATTGGATCGTTCAGTACTTC.

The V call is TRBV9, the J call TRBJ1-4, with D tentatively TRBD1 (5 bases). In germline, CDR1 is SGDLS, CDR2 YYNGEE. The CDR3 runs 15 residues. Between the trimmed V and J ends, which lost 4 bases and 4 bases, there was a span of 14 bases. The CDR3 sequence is CASSPYGGVNEKLFF. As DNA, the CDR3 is TGTGCCAGCAGCCCCTATGGAGGGGTTAATGAAAAACTGTTTTTT.

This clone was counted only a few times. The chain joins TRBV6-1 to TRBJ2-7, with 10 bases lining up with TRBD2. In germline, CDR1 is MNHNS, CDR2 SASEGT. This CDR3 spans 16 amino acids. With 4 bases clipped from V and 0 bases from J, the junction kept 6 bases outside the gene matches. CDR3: CASSGLAGLNSYEQYF. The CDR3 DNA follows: TGTGCCAGCAGTGGACTAGCGGGTCTAAACTCCTACGAGCAGTACTTC.

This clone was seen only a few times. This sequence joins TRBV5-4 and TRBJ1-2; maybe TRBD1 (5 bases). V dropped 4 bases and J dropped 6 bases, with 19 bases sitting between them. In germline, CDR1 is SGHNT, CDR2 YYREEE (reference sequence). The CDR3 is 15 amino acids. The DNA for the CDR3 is TGTGCCAGCAGCCCCCTTGGGGGGAGCGAGGATGGCTACACCTTC. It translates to CASSPLGGSEDGYTF.

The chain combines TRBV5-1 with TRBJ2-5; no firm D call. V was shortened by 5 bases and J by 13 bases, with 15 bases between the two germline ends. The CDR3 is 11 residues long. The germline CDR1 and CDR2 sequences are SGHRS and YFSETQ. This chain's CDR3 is CASRATRDLYF. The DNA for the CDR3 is TGCGCCAGCAGAGCGACTCGAGATTTGTACTTC. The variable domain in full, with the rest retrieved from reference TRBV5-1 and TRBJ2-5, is KAGVTQTPRYLIKTRGQQVTLSCSPISGHRSVSWYQQTPGQGLQFLFEYFSETQRNKGNFPGRFSGRQFSNSRSEMNVSTLELGDSALYLCASRATRDLYFGPGTRLLVL.

CDR3 region: CASSWGQGGGGYGYTF. CDR3 sequence (DNA): TGTGCCAGCAGTTGGGGACAGGGAGGTGGTGGCTATGGCTACACCTTC. This chain links TRBV28 with TRBJ1-2; TRBD1 matches 9 bases. The CDR3 is made up of 16 amino acids. Germline assignment: CDR1 MDHEN and CDR2 SYDVKM. The V segment lost 4 bases and the J segment 4 bases; nucleotides outside the gene matches: 10.